The source of this TCR beta chain is a study of blood T cell repertoires in COVID-19. Study background: T cells, B-cell-depleted T cells, or PBMCs supplied cDNA or gDNA.

Original analysis: Reference gene primer amplification in the assay estimated nucleated cell counts. TCRdb's table, derived via immunoSEQ multiplex PCR, lists solely in-frame clones and lacks some. V and J calls and clone size are as listed in that table; D and trimming were resolved from the DNA. Of more than 200,000 clones in the sample, 88% were seen once. CDR1 and CDR2 from the germline V gene are LNHDA and SQIVND (reference sequence). The CDR3 consists of 15 residues. The V and J ends lost 3 bases and 12 bases, in that order; junction bases with no gene match: 12. The clonotype comes from a man in his 70s with acute or convalescent COVID-19. The rearrangement joins TRBV19 to TRBJ2-1, with 9 bases fitting TRBD2. Material: peripheral blood. CDR3 sequence (DNA): TGTGCCAGTAGTATTGCGACTAGCGGACTTCGGGGGCAGTTCTTC. Translated, it gives CASSIATSGLRGQFF.